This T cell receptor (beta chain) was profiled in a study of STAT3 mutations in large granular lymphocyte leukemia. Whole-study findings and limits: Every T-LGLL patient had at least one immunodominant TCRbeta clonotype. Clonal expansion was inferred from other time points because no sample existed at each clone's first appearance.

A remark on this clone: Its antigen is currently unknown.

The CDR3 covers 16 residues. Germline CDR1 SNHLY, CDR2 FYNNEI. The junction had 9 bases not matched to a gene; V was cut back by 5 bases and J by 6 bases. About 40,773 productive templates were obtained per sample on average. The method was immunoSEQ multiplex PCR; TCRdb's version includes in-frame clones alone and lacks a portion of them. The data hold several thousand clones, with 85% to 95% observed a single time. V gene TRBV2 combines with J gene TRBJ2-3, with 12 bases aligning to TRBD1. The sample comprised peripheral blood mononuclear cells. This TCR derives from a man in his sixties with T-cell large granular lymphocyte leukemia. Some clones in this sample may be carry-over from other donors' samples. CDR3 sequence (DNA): TGTGCCAGCAGTTCCCTGGGACAGGGGGCCGCGGATACGCAGTATTTT. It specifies CASSSLGQGAADTQYF.